This TCR beta chain was sequenced for a study of T cell responses to AZD1222 COVID-19 vaccine. Turning to the study itself: Second-dose recipients at about 4 or about 12 weeks were treated as one pooled group. Study-level findings and limits: Repertoire samples came only from after the peak T cell response. Spike-specific TCR breadth and depth were elevated following two AZD1222 doses. Per reports, nearly half of all spike-specific TCRs target regions that are unmutated in variants.

Clones were read by immunoSEQ multiplex PCR, and TCRdb kept only the in-frame ones, dropping some. The repertoire holds more than 70,000 clones, just over 85% seen once, with over 7.5% in the top ten. As regards this clone: Its antigen is undetermined.

The sequencing here drew on peripheral blood, taken on day 0 of AZD1222 vaccination. This clonotype originated in an adult in good health.

The CDR3 loop is CASSEQGPDSGNTIYF. The CDR3 coding sequence is TGCGCCAGCAGCGAACAGGGGCCTGACTCTGGAAACACCATATATTTT. The chain combines TRBV5-1 with TRBJ1-3, with 7 bases aligning to TRBD1. Germline CDR1 reads SGHRS; CDR2 reads YFSETQ. With 4 bases clipped from V and 0 bases from J, the junction kept 7 bases outside the gene matches. The CDR3 loop spans 16 amino acids.